This TCR beta chain was sequenced for a study of a mutant IDH1 vaccine in newly diagnosed glioma. Turning to the study itself: Averaging roughly 40 years of age, treated patients were around 60% male and approximately 40% female.

About this clone: As yet, its antigen is unknown.

Time point denoted: week 23, last vaccination. It was 300 ug of mutant IDH1 20-mer peptide that made up each vaccine dose, given with topical imiquimod. Here immunoSEQ multiplex PCR was the method, and the copy in TCRdb shows in-frame clones only, minus some. The sample contains 75,000 to 80,000 clones, 85% of which appear only once. Sequenced material: PBMCs, taken from a glioma patient whose treatment included an IDH1 peptide vaccine. This TCR came from a woman aged 45-60 years with glioma.

The CDR3 here is CASSEGAGFSYNEQFF. In DNA form, the CDR3 reads TGCGCCAGCAGTGAAGGAGCGGGATTCTCCTACAATGAGCAGTTCTTC. V usage is TRBV10-1 and J usage is TRBJ2-1; TRBD2 matches at 7 bases. The V segment lost 3 bases and the J segment 0 bases; nucleotides outside the gene matches: 5. This CDR3 is 16 amino acids long. Germline V gene data show CDR1 as WNHNN and CDR2 as SYGVQD (reference sequence).